This T cell receptor beta chain was sequenced during a study of T cells in Graves' hyperthyroidism and ophthalmopathy. Germline CDR1 SEHNR, CDR2 FQNEAQ (reference sequence). The V and J ends lost 0 bases and 1 base respectively, with 15 bases between them. CDR3 size: 17 residues. This clonotype has at least ten counts. Antigen unknown. Regarding the study as a whole: The model's output predicted ophthalmopathy at a median of roughly seven months prior to onset.

What was amplified from RNA transcripts were TCR beta CDR3 regions. The HTBI set primed first-round TCR CDR3 RT-PCR. Each CDR3 protein is one row after TCRdb ran MiXCR on the multiplex PCR reads. The sample consists of around 520,000 distinct CDR3 sequences, less than 15% of them appearing once. On the basis of clinical symptoms, serum thyroxine and TRAb, thyroid ultrasound and orbital computed tomography, diagnoses were made. Isolation of PBMCs was performed on around 9.3 ml fresh peripheral blood. The genes are TRBV7-9 and TRBJ1-1; D remains unclear. The sample comprised blood. This clonotype originated in a woman in her thirties or forties with Graves' hyperthyroidism. The DNA for the CDR3 is TGTGCCAGCAGCTTAGCGCTCGGTTTAACTGAGAACACTGAAGCTTTCTTT. This encodes CASSLALGLTENTEAFF.